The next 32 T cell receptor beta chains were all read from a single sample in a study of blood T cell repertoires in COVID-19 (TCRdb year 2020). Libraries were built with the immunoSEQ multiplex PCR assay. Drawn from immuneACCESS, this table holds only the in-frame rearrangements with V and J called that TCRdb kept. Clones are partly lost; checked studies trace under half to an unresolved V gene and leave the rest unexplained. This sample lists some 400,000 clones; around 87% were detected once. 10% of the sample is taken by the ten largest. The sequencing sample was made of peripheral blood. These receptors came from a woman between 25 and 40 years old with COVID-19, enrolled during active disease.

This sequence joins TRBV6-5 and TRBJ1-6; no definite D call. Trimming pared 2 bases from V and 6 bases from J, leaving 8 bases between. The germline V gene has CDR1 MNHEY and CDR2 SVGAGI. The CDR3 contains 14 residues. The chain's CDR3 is CASSYSRVNSPLHF. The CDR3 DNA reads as TGTGCCAGCAGTTACAGTCGGGTTAATTCACCCCTCCACTTT.

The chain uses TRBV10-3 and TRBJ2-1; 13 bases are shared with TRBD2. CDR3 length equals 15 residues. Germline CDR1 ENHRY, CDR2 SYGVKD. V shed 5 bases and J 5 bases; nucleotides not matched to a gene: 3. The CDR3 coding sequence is TGTGCCATCAGTTCCGGGACTAGCGGGAACAATGAGCAGTTCTTC. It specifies CAISSGTSGNNEQFF.

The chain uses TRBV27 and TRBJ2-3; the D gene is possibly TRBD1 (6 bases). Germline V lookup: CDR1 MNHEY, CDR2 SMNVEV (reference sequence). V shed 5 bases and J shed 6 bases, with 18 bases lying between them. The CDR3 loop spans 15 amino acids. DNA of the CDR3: TGTGCCAGCAGTGAGACCTGGACTGGGGGCGATACGCAGTATTTT. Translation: CASSETWTGGDTQYF.

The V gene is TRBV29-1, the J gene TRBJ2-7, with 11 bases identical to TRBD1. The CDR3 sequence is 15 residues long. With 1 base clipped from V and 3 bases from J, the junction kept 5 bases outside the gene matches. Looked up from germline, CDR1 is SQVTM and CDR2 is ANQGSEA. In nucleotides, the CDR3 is TGCAGCGTTGAAGCCGGGGACAGGGGGATCTACGAGCAGTACTTC. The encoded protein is CSVEAGDRGIYEQYF.

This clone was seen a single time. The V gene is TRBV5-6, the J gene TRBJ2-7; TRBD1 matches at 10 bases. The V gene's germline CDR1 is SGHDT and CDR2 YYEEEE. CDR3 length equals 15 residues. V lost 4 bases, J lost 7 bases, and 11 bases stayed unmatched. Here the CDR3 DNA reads TGTGCCAGCAGCGTCCCGGGACAGGGGTTTTTTGAGCAGTACTTC. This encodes CASSVPGQGFFEQYF.

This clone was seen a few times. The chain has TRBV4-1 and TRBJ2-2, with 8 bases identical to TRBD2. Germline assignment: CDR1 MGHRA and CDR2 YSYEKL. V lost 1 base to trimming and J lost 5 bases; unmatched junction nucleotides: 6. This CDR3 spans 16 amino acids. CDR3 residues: CASSQVGRAGTGELFF. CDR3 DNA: TGCGCCAGCAGCCAAGTCGGGAGGGCCGGGACCGGGGAGCTGTTTTTT.

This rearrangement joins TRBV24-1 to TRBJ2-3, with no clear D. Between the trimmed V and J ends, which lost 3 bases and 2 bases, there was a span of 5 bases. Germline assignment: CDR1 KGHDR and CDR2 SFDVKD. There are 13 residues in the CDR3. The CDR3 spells CATSDPNTDTQYF. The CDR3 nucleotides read TGTGCCACCAGTGATCCCAACACAGATACGCAGTATTTT.

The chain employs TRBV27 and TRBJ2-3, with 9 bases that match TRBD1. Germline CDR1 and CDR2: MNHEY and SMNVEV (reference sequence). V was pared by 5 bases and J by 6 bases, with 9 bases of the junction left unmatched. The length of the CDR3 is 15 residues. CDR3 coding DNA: TGTGCCAGCAGTCTGGACCGACAGGGGGGCGATACGCAGTATTTT. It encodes CASSLDRQGGDTQYF.

CDR3 loop: CASSLLAGGRETQYF. The CDR3 nucleotides are TGTGCCAGCAGCCTCCTAGCGGGAGGGCGGGAGACCCAGTACTTC. This chain connects TRBV3-1 (or the pseudogene TRBV3-2) to TRBJ2-5; 12 bases agree with TRBD2. Germline V gene data show CDR1 as LGHDT and CDR2 as YNNKEL (reference sequence). The V segment lost 4 bases and the J segment 5 bases; nucleotides outside the gene matches: 5. This CDR3 is built from 15 residues.

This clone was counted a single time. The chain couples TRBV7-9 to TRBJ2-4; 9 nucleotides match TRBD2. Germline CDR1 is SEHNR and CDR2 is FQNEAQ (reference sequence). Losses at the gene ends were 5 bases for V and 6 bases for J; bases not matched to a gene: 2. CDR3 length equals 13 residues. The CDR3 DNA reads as TGTGCCAGCAGCAATAGCGGGAGAAACATTCAGTACTTC. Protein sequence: CASSNSGRNIQYF.

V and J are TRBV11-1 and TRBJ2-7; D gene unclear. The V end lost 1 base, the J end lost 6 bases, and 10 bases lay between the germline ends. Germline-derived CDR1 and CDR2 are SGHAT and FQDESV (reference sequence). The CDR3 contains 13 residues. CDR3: CASSLVYGGEQYF. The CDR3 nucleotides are TGTGCCAGCAGCTTAGTATATGGCGGCGAGCAGTACTTC.

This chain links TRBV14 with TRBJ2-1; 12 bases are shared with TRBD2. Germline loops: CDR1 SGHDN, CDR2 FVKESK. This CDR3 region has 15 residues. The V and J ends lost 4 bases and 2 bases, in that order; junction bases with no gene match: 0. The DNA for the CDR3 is TGTGCCAGCAGCCGACTAGCGGGAGCCTACAATGAGCAGTTCTTC. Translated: CASSRLAGAYNEQFF.

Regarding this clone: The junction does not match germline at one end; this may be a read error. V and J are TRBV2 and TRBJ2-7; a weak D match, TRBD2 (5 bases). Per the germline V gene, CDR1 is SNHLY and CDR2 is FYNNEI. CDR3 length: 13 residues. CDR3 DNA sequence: TGTGCCAGCAGGGAAGGCACTTCGGGGTGGCAGTACTTC. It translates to CASREGTSGWQYF.

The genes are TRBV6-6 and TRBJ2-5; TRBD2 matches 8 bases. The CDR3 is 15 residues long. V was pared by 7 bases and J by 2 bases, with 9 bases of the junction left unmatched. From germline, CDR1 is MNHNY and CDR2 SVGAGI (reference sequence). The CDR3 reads CASTPGGRGQETQYF. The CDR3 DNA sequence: TGTGCCAGCACCCCGGGGGGGAGAGGGCAAGAGACCCAGTACTTC.

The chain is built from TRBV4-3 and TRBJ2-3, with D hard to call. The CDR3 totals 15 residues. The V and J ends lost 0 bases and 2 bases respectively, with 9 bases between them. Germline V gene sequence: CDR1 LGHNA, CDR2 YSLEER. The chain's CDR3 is CASSQERIYTDTQYF. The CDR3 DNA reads TGCGCCAGCAGCCAAGAAAGAATCTACACAGATACGCAGTATTTT.

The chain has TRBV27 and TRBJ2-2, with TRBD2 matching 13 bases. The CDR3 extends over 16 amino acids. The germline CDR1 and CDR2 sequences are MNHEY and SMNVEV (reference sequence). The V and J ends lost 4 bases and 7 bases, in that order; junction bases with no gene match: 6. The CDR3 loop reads CASSWGLAGLSGELFF. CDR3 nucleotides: TGTGCCAGCAGTTGGGGACTAGCGGGGCTAAGCGGGGAGCTGTTTTTT.

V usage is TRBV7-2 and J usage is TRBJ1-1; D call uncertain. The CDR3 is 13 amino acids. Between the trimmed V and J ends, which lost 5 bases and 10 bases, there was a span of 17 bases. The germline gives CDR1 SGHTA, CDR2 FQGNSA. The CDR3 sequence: CASSPEGGPGAFF. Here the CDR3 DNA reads TGTGCCAGCAGCCCCGAAGGAGGCCCGGGAGCTTTCTTT.

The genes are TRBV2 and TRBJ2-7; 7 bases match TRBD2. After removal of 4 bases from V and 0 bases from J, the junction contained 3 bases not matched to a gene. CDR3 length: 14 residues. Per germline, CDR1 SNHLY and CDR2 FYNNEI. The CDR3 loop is CASSGTGGSYEQYF. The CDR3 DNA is TGTGCCAGCAGTGGAACGGGGGGCTCCTACGAGCAGTACTTC.

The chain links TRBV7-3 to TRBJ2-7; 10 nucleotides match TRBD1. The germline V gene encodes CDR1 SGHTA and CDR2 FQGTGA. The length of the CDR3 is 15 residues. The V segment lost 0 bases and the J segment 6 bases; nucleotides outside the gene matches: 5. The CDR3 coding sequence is TGTGCCAGCAGCTTAACTGGGACAGGGGCGAGCGAGCAGTACTTC. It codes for CASSLTGTGASEQYF.

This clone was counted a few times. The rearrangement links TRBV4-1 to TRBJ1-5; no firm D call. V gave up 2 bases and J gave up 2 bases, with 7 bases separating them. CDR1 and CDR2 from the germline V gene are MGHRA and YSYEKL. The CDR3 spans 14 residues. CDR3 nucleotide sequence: TGCGCCAGCAGCCAATCCGGGGGCAATCAGCCCCAGCATTTT. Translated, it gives CASSQSGGNQPQHF.

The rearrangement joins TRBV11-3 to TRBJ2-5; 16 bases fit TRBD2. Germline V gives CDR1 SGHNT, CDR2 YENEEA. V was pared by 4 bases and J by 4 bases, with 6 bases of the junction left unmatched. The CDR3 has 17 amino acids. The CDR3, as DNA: TGTGCCAGCAGCTCGGGACTAGCGGGAGGGACTGGAGAGACCCAGTACTTC. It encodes CASSSGLAGGTGETQYF.

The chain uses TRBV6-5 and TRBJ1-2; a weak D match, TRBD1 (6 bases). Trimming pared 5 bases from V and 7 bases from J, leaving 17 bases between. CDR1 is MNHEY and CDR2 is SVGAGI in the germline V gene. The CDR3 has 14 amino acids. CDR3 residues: CASSPRGARRGYTF. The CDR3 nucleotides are TGTGCCAGCAGTCCCCGGGGGGCGCGACGTGGCTACACCTTC.

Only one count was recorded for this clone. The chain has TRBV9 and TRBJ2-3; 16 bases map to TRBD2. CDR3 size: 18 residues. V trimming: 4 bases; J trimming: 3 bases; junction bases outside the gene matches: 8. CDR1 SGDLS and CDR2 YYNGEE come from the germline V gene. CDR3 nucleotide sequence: TGTGCCAGCAGCAACGGGACTAGCGGGAGGGCCGGAACAGATACGCAGTATTTT. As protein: CASSNGTSGRAGTDTQYF.

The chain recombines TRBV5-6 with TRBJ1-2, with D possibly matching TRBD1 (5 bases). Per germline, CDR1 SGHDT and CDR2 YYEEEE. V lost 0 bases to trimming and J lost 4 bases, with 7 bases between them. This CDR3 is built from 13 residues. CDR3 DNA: TGTGCCAGCAGCTTGGTCAGGGCCTATGGCTACACCTTC. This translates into CASSLVRAYGYTF.

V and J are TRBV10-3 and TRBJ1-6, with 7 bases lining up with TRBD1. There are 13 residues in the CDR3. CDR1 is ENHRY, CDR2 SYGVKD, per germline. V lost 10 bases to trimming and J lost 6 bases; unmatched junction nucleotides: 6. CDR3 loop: CATSPGGNSPLHF. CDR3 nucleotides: TGTGCCACCTCGCCAGGGGGTAATTCACCCCTCCACTTT.

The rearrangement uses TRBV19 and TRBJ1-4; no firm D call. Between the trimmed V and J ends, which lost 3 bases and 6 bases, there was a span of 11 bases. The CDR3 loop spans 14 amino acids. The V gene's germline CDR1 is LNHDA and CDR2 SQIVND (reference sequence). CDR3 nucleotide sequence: TGTGCCAGTAGTATCGAGTTTTCTGATGAAAAACTGTTTTTT. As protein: CASSIEFSDEKLFF.

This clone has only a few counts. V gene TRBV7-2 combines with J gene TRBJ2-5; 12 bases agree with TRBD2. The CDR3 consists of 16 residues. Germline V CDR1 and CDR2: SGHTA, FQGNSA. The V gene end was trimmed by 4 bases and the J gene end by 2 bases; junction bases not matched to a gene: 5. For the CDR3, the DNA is TGTGCCAGCAGCTCCGGACTAGCGGGACTTCAAGAGACCCAGTACTTC. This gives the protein CASSSGLAGLQETQYF.

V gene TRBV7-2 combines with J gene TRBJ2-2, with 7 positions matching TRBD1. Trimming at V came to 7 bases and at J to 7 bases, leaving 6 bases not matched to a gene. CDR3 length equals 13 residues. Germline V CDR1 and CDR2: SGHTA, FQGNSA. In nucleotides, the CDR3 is TGTGCCAGCAAAGACAGGGCTGGCGGGGAGCTGTTTTTT. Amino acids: CASKDRAGGELFF.

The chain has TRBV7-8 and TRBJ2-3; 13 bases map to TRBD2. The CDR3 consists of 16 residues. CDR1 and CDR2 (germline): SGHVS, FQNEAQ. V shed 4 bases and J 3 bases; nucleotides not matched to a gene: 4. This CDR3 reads CASSSTSGRRTDTQYF. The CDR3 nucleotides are TGTGCCAGCAGCTCGACTAGCGGGAGGCGGACAGATACGCAGTATTTT.

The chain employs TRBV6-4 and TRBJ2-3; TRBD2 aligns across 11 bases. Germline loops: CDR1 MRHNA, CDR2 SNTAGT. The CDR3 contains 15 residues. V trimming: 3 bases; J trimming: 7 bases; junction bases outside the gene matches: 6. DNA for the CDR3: TGTGCCAGCAGTGAATCCGGGACTAGCGGTTATACGCAGTATTTT. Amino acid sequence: CASSESGTSGYTQYF.

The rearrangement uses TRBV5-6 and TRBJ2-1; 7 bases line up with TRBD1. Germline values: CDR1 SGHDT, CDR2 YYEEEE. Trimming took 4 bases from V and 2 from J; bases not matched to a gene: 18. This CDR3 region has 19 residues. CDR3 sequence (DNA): TGTGCCAGCAGCCTTGATTTCGCCCTCCGGGACAGAACCTACAATGAGCAGTTCTTC. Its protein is CASSLDFALRDRTYNEQFF. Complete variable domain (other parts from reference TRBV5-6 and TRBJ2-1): DAGVTQSPTHLIKTRGQQVTLRCSPKSGHDTVSWYQQALGQGPQFIFQYYEEEERQRGNFPDRFSGHQFPNYSSELNVNALLLGDSALYLCASSLDFALRDRTYNEQFFGPGTRLTVL.

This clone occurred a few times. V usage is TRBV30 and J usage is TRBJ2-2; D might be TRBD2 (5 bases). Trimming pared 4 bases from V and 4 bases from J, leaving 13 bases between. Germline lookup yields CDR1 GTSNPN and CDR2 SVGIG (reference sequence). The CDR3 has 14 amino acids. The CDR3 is CAWKRSAGTGELFF. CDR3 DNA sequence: TGTGCCTGGAAACGATCCGCGGGCACCGGGGAGCTGTTTTTT.